The next 32 T cell receptor beta chains were all read from a single sample in a study of human T cells and chemical hapten exposure. Time point defined: patch test 1, 2 weeks after DPC sensitization. Regarding treatment: therapeutic diphenylcyclopropenone sensitization with weekly scalp DPC. TCRdb analysed the RACE reads with MiXCR anew, one entry per CDR3 protein. The data contain 300,000 to 450,000 distinct CDR3 sequences, about 4.4% of them seen just once; the ten biggest clones take up roughly 2.4%. The sequenced sample was whole blood, obtained in connection with sensitization to the hapten diphenylcyclopropenone (DPC). Receptors were obtained from a woman between 45 and 60 years old with alopecia areata. Some clones in this sample may be carry-over from other donors' samples.

This clonotype was recorded many times. CDR3: CASSASGTITDTQYF. The CDR3, as DNA: TGTGCCAGCAGCGCATCTGGGACTATTACCGATACGCAGTATTTT. V is TRBV9 and J is TRBJ2-3; 7 nucleotides agree with TRBD2. Germline-derived CDR1 and CDR2 are SGDLS and YYNGEE. There are 15 residues in the CDR3. Trimming took 3 bases from V and 6 from J; bases not matched to a gene: 10.

This clonotype has a handful of counts. The gene calls are TRBV15 and TRBJ2-3; 11 bases line up with TRBD2. The V and J ends lost 5 bases and 0 bases, in that order; junction bases with no gene match: 7. There are 17 residues in the CDR3. The germline V gene encodes CDR1 LNHNV and CDR2 YYDKDF (reference sequence). CDR3: CATSETLAGASTDTQYF. The DNA for the CDR3 is TGTGCCACCAGCGAAACACTAGCGGGAGCGAGCACAGATACGCAGTATTTT.

This clonotype has a count of ten or more. The CDR3 is CASSQVQGDTEAFF. The CDR3 bases are TGTGCCAGCAGCCAAGTTCAGGGGGACACTGAAGCTTTCTTT. The chain links TRBV4-2 to TRBJ1-1; 7 bases map to TRBD1. The CDR3 totals 14 residues. Germline V gene data show CDR1 as LGHNA and CDR2 as YNFKEQ. V trimming: 1 base; J trimming: 3 bases; junction bases outside the gene matches: 2.

This clonotype was detected a few times. This rearrangement joins TRBV15 to TRBJ2-7, with D possibly being TRBD2 (5 bases). V was trimmed by 0 bases and J by 0 bases, leaving 6 bases between them. The CDR3 contains 14 residues. Per the germline V gene, CDR1 is LNHNV and CDR2 is YYDKDF (reference sequence). This CDR3 reads CATSREGSSYEQYF. The CDR3 DNA is TGTGCCACCAGCAGAGAAGGGAGCTCCTACGAGCAGTACTTC.

The chain is built from TRBV7-6 and TRBJ2-5; D unclear. This CDR3 comprises 13 residues. The ends were cut back, 1 base at V and 5 bases at J, with 8 bases in the middle. CDR1 and CDR2 (germline): SGHVS, FNYEAQ. CDR3 sequence: CASSLVVWETQYF. CDR3 DNA sequence: TGTGCCAGCAGCTTAGTGGTCTGGGAGACCCAGTACTTC.

This clonotype was detected many times. The chain is built from TRBV20-1 and TRBJ2-3, with D perhaps assigned TRBD1 or TRBD2 (5 bases each). The CDR3 spans 15 residues. The ends were cut back, 0 bases at V and 1 base at J, with 11 bases in the middle. Germline CDR1 and CDR2: DFQATT and SNEGSKA (reference sequence). In DNA form, the CDR3 reads TGCAGTGCTAGAGATGAGGGGTTGGGCACAGATACGCAGTATTTT. As protein: CSARDEGLGTDTQYF.

At least ten counts were recorded for this clonotype. The chain uses TRBV6-5 and TRBJ2-5, with TRBD2 identical over 13 bases. Germline CDR1 and CDR2: MNHEY and SVGAGI. The length of the CDR3 is 17 residues. Trimming cost V 5 bases and J 3 bases; bases outside gene matches: 9. As DNA, the CDR3 is TGTGCCAGCAGTGCCTCGACTAGCGGGGGGCTAGAAGAGACCCAGTACTTC. Amino acids: CASSASTSGGLEETQYF.

This clonotype appeared a few times. The V gene is TRBV12-3 or TRBV12-4, the J gene TRBJ2-7, with no clear D. CDR3 size: 12 residues. V was trimmed by 4 bases and J by 5 bases, leaving 9 bases between them. DNA of the CDR3: TGTGCCAGCAGTTCGACCCGGGACGAGCAGTACTTC. Protein sequence: CASSSTRDEQYF.

This clonotype occurred a few times. V and J are TRBV20-1 and TRBJ2-1; 8 positions match TRBD2. CDR3 length equals 14 residues. The ends lost 4 bases at V and 0 bases at J; junction bases unmatched: 2. CDR1 is DFQATT, CDR2 SNEGSKA, per germline (reference sequence). Here the CDR3 DNA reads TGCAGTGCTACCGGGACTAGCTCCTACAATGAGCAGTTCTTC. Residues: CSATGTSSYNEQFF.

The chain recombines TRBV5-4 with TRBJ2-1; 10 nucleotides agree with TRBD2. The length of the CDR3 is 17 residues. V gave up 4 bases and J gave up 8 bases; unmatched junction bases: 15. Germline V gene sequence: CDR1 SGHNT, CDR2 YYREEE (reference sequence). This chain's CDR3 is CASSLTRGTSVDYEQFF. The CDR3 nucleotides are TGTGCCAGCAGCCTCACAAGGGGGACTAGCGTTGACTATGAGCAGTTCTTC.

The chain employs TRBV5-4 and TRBJ2-3; tentative D call: TRBD2 (6 bases). V lost 1 base, J lost 4 bases, and 22 bases lay in between. The CDR3 is made up of 18 amino acids. Germline values: CDR1 SGHNT, CDR2 YYREEE (reference sequence). This CDR3 reads CASSLRLMLGGKADTQYF. Here the CDR3 DNA reads TGTGCCAGCAGCTTGAGGTTGATGTTGGGGGGAAAGGCAGATACGCAGTATTTT.

This clonotype was counted at least ten times. The chain recombines TRBV20-1 with TRBJ1-4; D uncertain. Per germline, CDR1 DFQATT and CDR2 SNEGSKA (reference sequence). This CDR3 spans 14 amino acids. The V end lost 1 base, the J end lost 2 bases, and 8 bases lay between the germline ends. As DNA, the CDR3 is TGCAGTGCTAGAGCCTACACTACTAATGAAAAACTGTTTTTT. It codes for CSARAYTTNEKLFF.

This clonotype was recorded many times. V gene TRBV28 combines with J gene TRBJ1-1; D unresolved. Looked up from germline, CDR1 is MDHEN and CDR2 is SYDVKM. The V gene lost 8 bases and the J gene lost 0 bases, with 10 bases spanning the gap. The CDR3 consists of 13 residues. The CDR3 nucleotides are TGTGCCAGCCACACCCCTCTGAACACTGAAGCTTTCTTT. The encoded protein is CASHTPLNTEAFF.

This clonotype appeared many times. The chain links TRBV18 to TRBJ1-3; 8 nucleotides agree with TRBD1. The V gene's germline CDR1 is KGHSH and CDR2 LQKENI. With 7 bases clipped from V and 2 bases from J, the junction kept 7 bases outside the gene matches. The CDR3 sequence is 15 residues long. CDR3: CASFSGQGTGNTIYF. CDR3 in DNA: TGTGCCAGCTTCTCCGGACAGGGCACTGGAAACACCATATATTTT.

The chain uses TRBV5-1 and TRBJ2-3; D unresolved. V was pared by 2 bases and J by 5 bases, with 12 bases between. Germline V lookup: CDR1 SGHRS, CDR2 YFSETQ. This CDR3 spans 14 amino acids. CDR3 in DNA: TGCGCCAGCAGCTTTTCCCAGCTACTAGATACGCAGTATTTT. This translates into CASSFSQLLDTQYF.

This clonotype was seen repeatedly, ten times or more. The chain combines TRBV20-1 with TRBJ2-3; TRBD1 agrees at 7 bases. CDR1 and CDR2 (germline): DFQATT, SNEGSKA (reference sequence). This CDR3 has 15 residues. After removal of 4 bases from V and 1 base from J, the junction contained 8 bases not matched to a gene. CDR3 sequence: CSATRTGEGTDTQYF. CDR3 sequence (DNA): TGCAGTGCTACCCGAACAGGGGAAGGCACAGATACGCAGTATTTT.

The V gene is TRBV20-1, the J gene TRBJ2-2, with 7 bases that match TRBD2. V lost 6 bases, J lost 6 bases, and 10 bases stayed unmatched. Germline lookup yields CDR1 DFQATT and CDR2 SNEGSKA (reference sequence). The CDR3 spans 14 residues. The CDR3 loop reads CSAGLVEGAGELFF. The CDR3 DNA reads TGCAGTGCAGGACTAGTGGAAGGGGCCGGGGAGCTGTTTTTT.

V usage is TRBV24-1 and J usage is TRBJ2-1; D is perhaps TRBD2 (6 bases). CDR1 is KGHDR and CDR2 is SFDVKD in the germline V gene. CDR3 length: 13 amino acids. V was cut by 6 bases and J by 7 bases, with 12 bases left in between. CDR3 DNA sequence: TGTGCCACCAGTCCGGCGGGGCGGAATGAGCAGTTCTTC. Translating it yields CATSPAGRNEQFF.

This clonotype showed up just a few times. The chain employs TRBV12-3 or TRBV12-4 and TRBJ2-1; 7 bases agree with TRBD2. The CDR3 is 14 amino acids. J gave up 9 bases and V 7 bases, and 12 bases lay outside the gene matches. The CDR3 DNA reads TGTGCCAGCATCCGAGCGGGACGAGCCCCTGAGCAGTTCTTC. It yields the protein CASIRAGRAPEQFF.

In this sample, this clonotype turned up many times. V usage is TRBV4-2 and J usage is TRBJ2-1; 7 positions agree with TRBD2. The junction had 4 bases not matched to a gene; V was cut back by 1 base and J by 7 bases. This CDR3 has 14 residues. From germline, CDR1 is LGHNA and CDR2 YNFKEQ. The CDR3 sequence: CASSQGGRGNEQFF. In nucleotides, the CDR3 is TGTGCCAGCAGCCAAGGCGGGCGGGGGAATGAGCAGTTCTTC.

This clonotype was seen only a few times. This chain joins TRBV9 and TRBJ2-2; D is perhaps TRBD1 (5 bases). Germline loops: CDR1 SGDLS, CDR2 YYNGEE. The CDR3 runs to 13 residues. V lost 3 bases and J 4 bases, leaving 7 bases between the germline ends. CDR3 region: CASSGTITGELFF. The CDR3 region has the DNA TGTGCCAGCAGCGGGACAATCACCGGGGAGCTGTTTTTT.

This clonotype was picked up many times. V and J are TRBV24-1 and TRBJ2-1; the match to TRBD2 covers 7 bases. After removal of 9 bases from V and 6 bases from J, the junction contained 13 bases not matched to a gene. Germline CDR1 KGHDR, CDR2 SFDVKD. The CDR3 is made up of 15 amino acids. The CDR3 region is CATGTALGTTNEQFF. The CDR3 bases are TGTGCCACCGGGACCGCCCTAGGGACTACCAATGAGCAGTTCTTC.

The V call is TRBV10-3, the J call TRBJ2-1, with TRBD2 matching 10 bases. There are 14 residues in the CDR3. V lost 2 bases, J lost 9 bases, and 4 bases stayed unmatched. Germline V lookup: CDR1 ENHRY, CDR2 SYGVKD. CDR3 DNA: TGTGCCATCAGTGAGACTAGCGGGGTAGCTGAGCAGTTCTTC. Residues: CAISETSGVAEQFF.

This clonotype occurred many times. The CDR3 coding sequence is TGTGCCAGCAGTTACGACAGGGGGGCGACTTTCTTT. Residues: CASSYDRGATFF. The rearrangement uses TRBV7-2 and TRBJ1-1, with 9 bases aligning to TRBD1. V trimming: 6 bases; J trimming: 12 bases; junction bases outside the gene matches: 8. CDR3 length: 12 residues. The V gene's germline CDR1 is SGHTA and CDR2 FQGNSA.

There are many counts of this clonotype. This sequence joins TRBV6-5 and TRBJ2-7, with D possibly being TRBD1 or TRBD2 (5 bases each). Germline V gives CDR1 MNHEY, CDR2 SVGAGI. V was shortened by 0 bases and J by 2 bases, with 11 bases between the two germline ends. The CDR3 has 15 residues. CDR3 residues: CASSYSPGPPYEQYF. The DNA of the CDR3 is TGTGCCAGCAGTTACTCCCCGGGGCCCCCCTACGAGCAGTACTTC.

Many counts were recorded for this clonotype. This rearrangement joins TRBV6-1 to TRBJ1-1; TRBD1 matches at 7 bases. Per the germline V gene, CDR1 is MNHNS and CDR2 is SASEGT. This CDR3 comprises 11 residues. V gave up 4 bases and J gave up 10 bases; unmatched junction bases: 3. The CDR3 spells CASSGGGAAFF. The CDR3 nucleotides are TGTGCCAGCAGTGGAGGGGGCGCAGCTTTCTTT.

The rearrangement joins TRBV7-8 to TRBJ1-6; D might be TRBD1 (6 bases). In germline, CDR1 is SGHVS, CDR2 FQNEAQ. Trimming took off 3 bases at V and 9 bases at J, with 12 bases between the two ends. This CDR3 has 14 amino acids. The CDR3 sequence is CASSFGRGGSPLHF. DNA of the CDR3: TGTGCCAGCAGCTTTGGGAGAGGGGGTTCACCCCTCCACTTT.

In this sample, this clonotype turned up many times. J is TRBJ2-3 and V is TRBV7-6; D remains ambiguous. V shed 5 bases and J shed 0 bases, with 12 bases lying between them. CDR3 length: 15 residues. Germline lookup yields CDR1 SGHVS and CDR2 FNYEAQ. The CDR3 DNA reads TGTGCCAGCAGCCGAGACACCCTAAGCACAGATACGCAGTATTTT. Its translation: CASSRDTLSTDTQYF. Based on the CDR3 plus reference TRBV7-6 and TRBJ2-3, the full variable domain is GAGVSQSPRYKVTKRGQDVALRCDPISGHVSLYWYRQALGQGPEFLTYFNYEAQQDKSGLPNDRFSAERPEGSISTLTIQRTEQRDSAMYRCASSRDTLSTDTQYFGPGTRLTVL.

This chain connects TRBV6-5 to TRBJ1-2; 10 bases line up with TRBD1. The CDR3 has 14 amino acids. Trimming took 7 bases from V and 7 from J; bases not matched to a gene: 9. Germline V CDR1 and CDR2: MNHEY, SVGAGI. CDR3 nucleotide sequence: TGTGCCAGCAATACCGGGACAGGGGTTTCTGGCTACACCTTC. This codes for CASNTGTGVSGYTF.

This clonotype came up a few times. V is TRBV6-5 and J is TRBJ1-6, with TRBD1 as a possible D gene (6 bases). Trimming pared 6 bases from V and 4 bases from J, leaving 19 bases between. The CDR3 runs to 17 residues. Germline-derived CDR1 and CDR2 are MNHEY and SVGAGI. The DNA of the CDR3 is TGTGCCAGCAGGCCGGGACACCCTCGAAGTTATAATTCACCCCTCCACTTT. Its translation is CASRPGHPRSYNSPLHF.

The chain couples TRBV6-6 to TRBJ1-2; maybe TRBD1 (6 bases). Deletions cut 6 bases from V and 3 bases from J, with 11 bases between. The CDR3 is 13 residues long. Germline CDR1 MNHNY, CDR2 SVGAGI (reference sequence). The CDR3 reads CASSRTEDYGYTF. The CDR3 coding sequence is TGTGCCAGCAGCCGGACAGAAGACTATGGCTACACCTTC.

This clonotype was observed a few times. The V gene is TRBV12-3 or TRBV12-4, the J gene TRBJ2-5; 10 positions agree with TRBD2. V was pared by 6 bases and J by 2 bases, with 9 bases of the junction left unmatched. The CDR3 runs 16 residues. Here the CDR3 DNA reads TGTGCCAGCAGCCCCCGACTAGCGGGCCTTCAAGAGACCCAGTACTTC. Its protein is CASSPRLAGLQETQYF.